The T cell receptor beta chain described here comes from a study of cytomegalovirus exposure and HLA in healthy donors (dated by TCRdb to 2017 to 2019). For the wider study: A later analysis indicated that the roughly 130 validation repertoires were generated on the platform also employed for the 700 or so repertoires of the first cohort. In addition to the first cohort of hundreds of subjects, a separate validation cohort of over 90 different subjects was used. The study aimed to test whether cataloging public T cell receptors could reveal signatures of past pathogen exposure. To predict cytomegalovirus infection status, the study brought together high-throughput TCR immunosequencing, statistical association of individual TCRs with disease status, and machine learning.

Separate from the roughly 630-subject first cohort, the validation cohort of 90 to 150 subjects was the group to which the donors belonged. For CDR1 and CDR2, the germline V gene lists LGHNA and YNFKEQ. V was cut back by 0 bases and J by 0 bases, leaving a gap of 15 bases between them. Including cysteine and phenylalanine, the CDR3 has 17 amino acids. The read is trimmed to its CDR3 DNA, 51 bases read in frame from base 1. Details on this clone: Its antigen is currently not known. No base-level quality is on record; no much larger clone is a single base apart.

Receptor libraries were prepared by the immunoSEQ multiplex PCR assay. On the authors' methods: A statistical classification framework was developed to diagnose cytomegalovirus status using the catalog of TCR beta chain sequences. TCRdb stores this immuneACCESS table with in-frame sequences only. Part of the clones is absent; in the studies checked, under half of the shortfall reflects unresolved V genes, and no reason is known for the rest. V and J calls and clone size are those listed in that table; D and trimming were worked out from the DNA. The sample table contains approximately 150,000 clones; only one count was recorded for more than 75% of them. The ten largest clonotypes hold roughly 10% of the sample. What the study reported, not specific to this receptor: A later analysis found that TCRs clustered in the first cohort also tended to co-occur in the approximately 120 validation repertoires, with approximately 95% of cluster scores above 0. In both the original and validation cohorts, the classifier was reported to diagnose cytomegalovirus status with high specificity and sensitivity. All 120 or so repertoires were used to score co-occurrence in the validation cohort in a later analysis, because that analysis had no HLA typing for the cohort. The authors suggested that the approach could potentially be generalized to other disease states and immunological phenotypes. Across donors, most TCR sequences were observed very rarely, whereas some public TCRs were present in many individuals. In vitro tests confirmed that three of the cytomegalovirus-associated TCR beta chains recognize cytomegalovirus antigens. The study gave a list of 150 to 200 TCR beta chains associated with cytomegalovirus.

Here the chain combines TRBV4-2 and TRBJ2-7, with TRBD1 as a weak D call on 5 bases. The receptor was isolated from a man between 18 and 35 years old in good health and CMV-seropositive. Sequencing was performed on PBMCs. The DNA sequence reads TGTGCCAGCAGCCAAGAAGGACCCCAGGGAAGCTCCTACGAGCAGTACTTC. This yields the protein CASSQEGPQGSSYEQYF.